Listed below are T cell receptor beta chains from one sample, sequenced in a study of OX40 agonist ivuxolimab in advanced cancers. Clones were sequenced by immunoSEQ multiplex PCR, and TCRdb holds only the in-frame ones, with some missing. The table lists about 76,000 clones, 85% of them singletons. The specimen comprised CD4+ or CD8+ T cells sorted from blood, sampled in a trial of the OX40 agonist ivuxolimab. These receptors all come from an adult with an advanced solid tumor such as melanoma, head and neck, liver or kidney cancer. The CDR3 runs from the conserved cysteine through the conserved F or W. Clone sizes are given selectively: once, few, many, or a class where the clone is expanded.

CASSQAVTGGTSGANVLTF TRBJ2-6 TRBV4-3 .
CSVKAVLGRRTYEQYF TRBJ2-7 TRBV29-1 .
CAQDRATEAFF TRBJ1-1 TRBV30 .
CASSRGQGEKLFF TRBJ1-4 TRBV11-2 .
CASSLAVSGTLYEQYF TRBJ2-7 TRBV7-2 once
CASRMGRTNEKLFF TRBJ1-4 TRBV5-1 .
CASSPQTGRSNQPQHF TRBJ1-5 TRBV7-8 .
CASSLYVNTEAFF TRBJ1-1 TRBV27 .
CSAKGLYEQYF TRBJ2-7 TRBV20-1 .
CASSQGSGGSPLHF TRBJ1-6 TRBV4-2 .
CASRRAGQGGTGELFF TRBJ2-2 TRBV27 .
CASSLGGTVTDTQYF TRBJ2-3 TRBV5-1 few
CASSISRQNYGYTF TRBJ1-2 TRBV19 .
CASRGQGRDEQFF TRBJ2-1 TRBV11-2 .
CSARQGTEAFF TRBJ1-1 TRBV20-1 .
CASSQGTSNQPQHF TRBJ1-5 TRBV4-3 .
CASSVSGLAQYF TRBJ2-3 TRBV9 .
CASSYSGGRRDTQYF TRBJ2-3 TRBV6-5 few
CASSPSRAGDTQYF TRBJ2-3 TRBV6-5 .
CASSNRGGATDTQYF TRBJ2-3 TRBV6-5 .
CASGLGQDEKLFF TRBJ1-4 TRBV12-5 .
CASSSPNRAGNTIYF TRBJ1-3 TRBV19 .
CASSPTPRGPMNTEAFF TRBJ1-1 TRBV7-2 .
CASSLSSYEQYF TRBJ2-7 TRBV28 .
CASSLAGAPKNIQYF TRBJ2-4 TRBV7-9 once
CASRGPGAVQHF TRBJ1-5 TRBV19 .
CASAPLTGEGNQPQHF TRBJ1-5 TRBV7-9 .
CASTKASNQPQHF TRBJ1-5 TRBV2 .
CASRSARSSYNSPLHF TRBJ1-6 TRBV11-2 .
CASSPAGVNEQFF TRBJ2-1 TRBV18 .
CASSPRGVVNNSPLHF TRBJ1-6 TRBV7-9 few
CASSKGGRDGNTGELFF TRBJ2-2 TRBV5-4 .
CASRAGLAGGGEQFF TRBJ2-1 TRBV7-6 .
CAWSSTGGGRNSPLHF TRBJ1-6 TRBV30 .
CASSPQGGPAETQYF TRBJ2-3 TRBV7-2 few
CASRDRYSYNSPLHF TRBJ1-6 TRBV2 once
CASSRGGTPAQQYF TRBJ2-7 TRBV5-1 .
CSASDSYEQYF TRBJ2-7 TRBV20-1 .
CAWSVEPLYGYTF TRBJ1-2 TRBV30 .
CAIATGPNYGYTF TRBJ1-2 TRBV7-9 .
CASSPGQGRLVYGNTIYF TRBJ1-3 TRBV11-2 .
CASSFRGVSYEQYF TRBJ2-7 TRBV5-1 .
CASSTGGGSYEQYF TRBJ2-7 TRBV25-1 .
CASSPLRGEQYF TRBJ2-7 TRBV18 .
CASSVSSGVNTGELFF TRBJ2-2 TRBV9 .
CASSLGTGGDEQFF TRBJ2-1 TRBV5-1 .
CASSLLQGITDTQYF TRBJ2-3 TRBV7-2 .
CASSRDRGPEKLFF TRBJ1-4 TRBV19 once
CASSSGSPLHF TRBJ1-6 TRBV7-9 .
CASSSDRRYGYTF TRBJ1-2 TRBV7-9 few
CASTLAENGRETQYF TRBJ2-5 TRBV5-6 .
CASSLDIGASFTLHF TRBJ1-6 TRBV7-9 .
CASSGQGAWKGAFF TRBJ1-1 TRBV2 .
CASREGLEDGYTF TRBJ1-2 TRBV7-2 .